These T cell receptor beta chains were read from a single sample in a study of regulatory T cells in long-lasting Graves disease. In TCRdb, the multiplex PCR reads were re-called with MiXCR into one record per CDR3 protein. Among just over 600,000 distinct CDR3 sequences listed, roughly 15% were seen once. The sample was also reused in another study, on T cells in Graves' hyperthyroidism and ophthalmopathy.

The sample consisted of peripheral blood mononuclear cells (PBMCs), taken at new diagnosis, from a patient treated with antithyroid drugs. These receptors all stem from a woman in her twenties or thirties with Graves disease. CDR3s include the opening cysteine and the closing phenylalanine or tryptophan. The order of the fields is V gene, J gene, D gene, clone size, CDR3 DNA, CDR3 protein. A D gene is named only where the DNA matches it firmly. The size of a clone is reported for some rows only, either as once, few or many, or as a class for expanded clones.

v_gene: TRBV29-1; j_gene: TRBJ1-1; d_gene: .; abundance: few; CDR3nt: TGCAGCGTTGTTCGCCACACTGAAGCTTTCTTT; CDR3aa: CSVVRHTEAFF
v_gene: TRBV9; j_gene: TRBJ1-4; d_gene: .; abundance: .; CDR3nt: TGTGCCAGCAGCGTCTCACGGGGGGGAGAAAAACTGTTTTTT; CDR3aa: CASSVSRGGEKLFF
v_gene: TRBV9; j_gene: TRBJ2-1; d_gene: TRBD2; abundance: .; CDR3nt: TGTGCCAGCAGCGTAGCTTCTGGACTAGCGGGAGTAACTGGTGAGCAGTTCTTC; CDR3aa: CASSVASGLAGVTGEQFF
v_gene: TRBV2; j_gene: TRBJ2-2; d_gene: .; abundance: few; CDR3nt: TGTGCCAGCAGTGAAGAGACTCTCACCGGGGAGCTGTTTTTT; CDR3aa: CASSEETLTGELFF
v_gene: TRBV5-4; j_gene: TRBJ1-4; d_gene: TRBD1; abundance: few; CDR3nt: TGTGCCAGCAGCCCGACGACAGGGTTAAACGAAAAACTGTTTTTT; CDR3aa: CASSPTTGLNEKLFF
v_gene: TRBV11-2; j_gene: TRBJ2-1; d_gene: TRBD2; abundance: many; CDR3nt: TGTGCCAGCAGCCCCGGTTGGGAGGGGAACAATGAGCAGTTCTTC; CDR3aa: CASSPGWEGNNEQFF
v_gene: TRBV10-2; j_gene: TRBJ1-2; d_gene: .; abundance: .; CDR3nt: TGCGCCAGCAGTGAGTTCCCGAAATCAGGAAGCTATGGCTACACCTTC; CDR3aa: CASSEFPKSGSYGYTF
v_gene: TRBV27; j_gene: TRBJ2-1; d_gene: TRBD2; abundance: many; CDR3nt: TGTGCCAGCAGTTTCCCGACTAGCGGGAGGGAGGGATCCTACAATGAGCAGTTCTTC; CDR3aa: CASSFPTSGREGSYNEQFF
v_gene: TRBV7-9; j_gene: TRBJ2-3; d_gene: TRBD2; abundance: .; CDR3nt: TGTGCCAGCAGCCAAGATCTCGACGCGGGAGTGGTTGCAGATACGCAGTATTTT; CDR3aa: CASSQDLDAGVVADTQYF
v_gene: TRBV7-9; j_gene: TRBJ2-5; d_gene: .; abundance: few; CDR3nt: TGTGCCAGCAGCTCCATTCGAGGTGGAGAGACCCAGTACTTC; CDR3aa: CASSSIRGGETQYF
v_gene: TRBV20-1; j_gene: TRBJ2-3; d_gene: TRBD2; abundance: .; CDR3nt: TGCAGTGCCTTGGGGACTACGAGCACAGATACGCAGTATTTT; CDR3aa: CSALGTTSTDTQYF
v_gene: TRBV5-1; j_gene: TRBJ1-2; d_gene: TRBD1; abundance: many; CDR3nt: TGCGCCAGCAGCCAGGACAGGCTCTATGGCTACACCTTC; CDR3aa: CASSQDRLYGYTF
v_gene: TRBV9; j_gene: TRBJ2-2; d_gene: .; abundance: .; CDR3nt: TGTGCCAGCAGCGTACGACCCGGGAGCGGGACCGGGGAGCTGTTTTTT; CDR3aa: CASSVRPGSGTGELFF
v_gene: TRBV27; j_gene: TRBJ1-4; d_gene: .; abundance: few; CDR3nt: TGTGCCAGCAGTCCCCGTAGGGGTGAAAAACTGTTTTTT; CDR3aa: CASSPRRGEKLFF
v_gene: TRBV30; j_gene: TRBJ2-2; d_gene: .; abundance: few; CDR3nt: TGTGCCTTGCTGGAGGGGGAGCTGTTTTTT; CDR3aa: CALLEGELFF
v_gene: TRBV5-1; j_gene: TRBJ2-7; d_gene: .; abundance: many; CDR3nt: TGCGCCAGCAGCTTGTATAGCGGAACATACGAGCAGTACTTC; CDR3aa: CASSLYSGTYEQYF
v_gene: TRBV10-2; j_gene: TRBJ2-3; d_gene: .; abundance: .; CDR3nt: TGCGCCAGCAGTGGGGGACGTCCCGATACGCAGTATTTT; CDR3aa: CASSGGRPDTQYF
v_gene: TRBV2; j_gene: TRBJ1-1; d_gene: .; abundance: many; CDR3nt: TGTGCCAGCAGTGCAGGAGGGCCCAGAATGAACACTGAAGCTTTCTTT; CDR3aa: CASSAGGPRMNTEAFF
v_gene: TRBV5-5; j_gene: TRBJ2-7; d_gene: TRBD1; abundance: .; CDR3nt: TGTGCCAGCAGCCTACCTCTCTTGACAGGGCGTAAACAAAACTACTCCTACGAGCAGTACTTC; CDR3aa: CASSLPLLTGRKQNYSYEQYF
v_gene: TRBV2; j_gene: TRBJ2-2; d_gene: .; abundance: many; CDR3nt: TGTGCCAGCAACTTCGGCCAGGCTAACACCGGGGAGCTGTTTTTT; CDR3aa: CASNFGQANTGELFF
v_gene: TRBV2; j_gene: TRBJ1-6; d_gene: TRBD1; abundance: many; CDR3nt: TGTGCCAGCCGGGACAGCTCCTATAATTCACCCCTCCACTTT; CDR3aa: CASRDSSYNSPLHF
v_gene: TRBV5-6; j_gene: TRBJ2-6; d_gene: .; abundance: .; CDR3nt: TGTGCCAGCAGCTGGGACGGATTCTCTGGGGCCAACGTCCTGACTTTC; CDR3aa: CASSWDGFSGANVLTF
v_gene: TRBV9; j_gene: TRBJ1-6; d_gene: TRBD1; abundance: .; CDR3nt: TGTGCCAGCAGCGTATCCGACAGGGCCAATTCACCCCTCCACTTT; CDR3aa: CASSVSDRANSPLHF
v_gene: TRBV2; j_gene: TRBJ1-2; d_gene: .; abundance: many; CDR3nt: TGTGCCAGCAGTGAGGGGGGGGCCACCTATGGCTACACCTTC; CDR3aa: CASSEGGATYGYTF
v_gene: TRBV2; j_gene: TRBJ2-1; d_gene: .; abundance: few; CDR3nt: TGTGCCAGCAGTTATTTGGCGGGACTCAGCTCGGGAAATGAGCAGTTCTTC; CDR3aa: CASSYLAGLSSGNEQFF
v_gene: TRBV27; j_gene: TRBJ2-7; d_gene: TRBD2; abundance: many; CDR3nt: TGTGCCAGCGGATTAGGGACTACAACCTACGAGCAGTACTTC; CDR3aa: CASGLGTTTYEQYF
v_gene: TRBV28; j_gene: TRBJ2-6; d_gene: .; abundance: few; CDR3nt: TGTGCCAGCAGTCCCCCCTACGGGGCCCCTGGGGCCAACGTCCTGACTTTC; CDR3aa: CASSPPYGAPGANVLTF
v_gene: TRBV20-1; j_gene: TRBJ2-1; d_gene: .; abundance: few; CDR3nt: TGCAGTGCCCCCACGTTATTATCCTACAATGAGCAGTTCTTC; CDR3aa: CSAPTLLSYNEQFF
v_gene: TRBV6-1; j_gene: TRBJ1-1; d_gene: .; abundance: many; CDR3nt: TGTGCCAGCAGTGAAGAAGGGGGGTACACTGAAGCTTTCTTT; CDR3aa: CASSEEGGYTEAFF
v_gene: TRBV28; j_gene: TRBJ1-1; d_gene: .; abundance: many; CDR3nt: TGTGCCAGCAGGCCCTCCCTGGGATTTAGCTACACTGAAGCTTTCTTT; CDR3aa: CASRPSLGFSYTEAFF
v_gene: TRBV6-1; j_gene: TRBJ1-5; d_gene: .; abundance: many; CDR3nt: TGTGCCAGCCTCAAGGGCGTCAATCAGCCCCAGCATTTT; CDR3aa: CASLKGVNQPQHF
v_gene: TRBV12-3/TRBV12-4; j_gene: TRBJ1-1; d_gene: .; abundance: .; CDR3nt: TGTGCCAGCAGTTCGGGACTTTCAGGCACTGAAGCTTTCTTT; CDR3aa: CASSSGLSGTEAFF
v_gene: TRBV28; j_gene: TRBJ1-4; d_gene: .; abundance: .; CDR3nt: TGTGCCAGCAGTTCGGATGCAGCTAATGAAAAACTGTTTTTT; CDR3aa: CASSSDAANEKLFF
v_gene: TRBV5-1; j_gene: TRBJ1-1; d_gene: .; abundance: many; CDR3nt: TGCGCCAGCAGCTTACCGGCGAACACTGAAGCTTTCTTT; CDR3aa: CASSLPANTEAFF
v_gene: TRBV3-1; j_gene: TRBJ1-4; d_gene: .; abundance: .; CDR3nt: TGTGCCAGCAGCCAAAGAGGAAGTAATGAAAAACTGTTTTTT; CDR3aa: CASSQRGSNEKLFF
v_gene: TRBV30; j_gene: TRBJ1-1; d_gene: .; abundance: many; CDR3nt: TGTGCCTGGGTTGAGATGAACACTGAAGCTTTCTTT; CDR3aa: CAWVEMNTEAFF
v_gene: TRBV19; j_gene: TRBJ1-1; d_gene: TRBD1; abundance: many; CDR3nt: TGTGCCAGTAGTTCGTGGGACAGGTCGGGCACTGAAGCTTTCTTT; CDR3aa: CASSSWDRSGTEAFF
v_gene: TRBV28; j_gene: TRBJ2-7; d_gene: .; abundance: many; CDR3nt: TGTGCCAGCAGTTTAAGGACACCGGACGAGCAGTACTTC; CDR3aa: CASSLRTPDEQYF
v_gene: TRBV4-1; j_gene: TRBJ2-5; d_gene: TRBD2; abundance: .; CDR3nt: TGTGCCAACAGCCAAGAAGGATCACTAGCGGGAGGGCCGGGAGAGACCCAGTACTTC; CDR3aa: CANSQEGSLAGGPGETQYF
v_gene: TRBV30; j_gene: TRBJ2-5; d_gene: .; abundance: .; CDR3nt: TGTGCCGGGAAACAGGGTTTGGAGACCCAGTACTTC; CDR3aa: CAGKQGLETQYF
v_gene: TRBV2; j_gene: TRBJ2-7; d_gene: .; abundance: many; CDR3nt: TGTGCCAGCAGTGTAGGAGGACTGGCCCTAGCCGAGCAGTACTTC; CDR3aa: CASSVGGLALAEQYF
v_gene: TRBV20-1; j_gene: TRBJ1-4; d_gene: .; abundance: many; CDR3nt: TGCAGTGCTCGAACCCGGAGGGGCAACGAAAAACTGTTTTTT; CDR3aa: CSARTRRGNEKLFF
v_gene: TRBV30; j_gene: TRBJ1-3; d_gene: .; abundance: .; CDR3nt: TGTGCCTGGAGTCGGGGAGTTAGAAACACCATATATTTT; CDR3aa: CAWSRGVRNTIYF
v_gene: TRBV27; j_gene: TRBJ2-2; d_gene: .; abundance: few; CDR3nt: TGTGCCAGCAGTCCCTTGTCAGGGACCGGGGAGCTGTTTTTT; CDR3aa: CASSPLSGTGELFF
v_gene: TRBV5-1; j_gene: TRBJ2-1; d_gene: .; abundance: many; CDR3nt: TGCGCCAGCAGCTTGGAAGGCTATGAGCAGTTCTTC; CDR3aa: CASSLEGYEQFF
v_gene: TRBV6-1; j_gene: TRBJ1-2; d_gene: TRBD1; abundance: .; CDR3nt: TGTGCCAGCTCCCCAGAAAGGGGGCCGTATGGCTACACCTTC; CDR3aa: CASSPERGPYGYTF
v_gene: TRBV6-1; j_gene: TRBJ1-1; d_gene: .; abundance: many; CDR3nt: TGTGCCAGCAGCTCCACGGGGAGGGTTACTGAAGCTTTCTTT; CDR3aa: CASSSTGRVTEAFF
v_gene: TRBV5-6; j_gene: TRBJ2-1; d_gene: TRBD2; abundance: .; CDR3nt: TGTGCCAGCAGCTTGGGACTAGCGGGAGGGCCTGAGTTCTTC; CDR3aa: CASSLGLAGGPEFF
v_gene: TRBV27; j_gene: TRBJ2-7; d_gene: TRBD1; abundance: many; CDR3nt: TGTGCCAGCAGTAGACCGGGACCAGGGGGCTTGGGTCACGAGCAGTACTTC; CDR3aa: CASSRPGPGGLGHEQYF
v_gene: TRBV5-1; j_gene: TRBJ1-1; d_gene: .; abundance: few; CDR3nt: TGCGCCAGCAGCTTGGCCCATAGGGGGGACACTGAAGCTTTCTTT; CDR3aa: CASSLAHRGDTEAFF